The rows below give T cell receptor beta chains drawn from one sample of a study of blood T cell repertoires in COVID-19. Only in-frame clones appear in the TCRdb table, and some are missing; sequencing was by immunoSEQ multiplex PCR. The repertoire consists of over 300,000 clones, with more than 70% occurring once and the leading ten covering 5% to 7.5%. Material: peripheral blood. The receptors stem from a man aged 18-30 years who had recovered from COVID-19. Both conserved end residues are part of each CDR3. D genes are given only for firm matches. Clone size, where shown, is once, few, many, or a class for clones that have expanded.

D gene	V gene	clone size	J gene	CDR3 protein	CDR3 DNA
TRBD2	TRBV6-5	-	TRBJ2-7	CASSSHGRDYEQYF	TGTGCCAGCAGTTCCCACGGGAGGGATTACGAGCAGTACTTC
TRBD2	TRBV19	-	TRBJ2-1	CASTREGGHEQFF	TGTGCCAGTACGCGGGAGGGGGGGCATGAGCAGTTCTTC
-	TRBV29-1	-	TRBJ1-1	CSVDQGYTEAFF	TGCAGCGTTGATCAGGGGTACACTGAAGCTTTCTTT
-	TRBV15	-	TRBJ2-7	CATSRDQYTSYEQYF	TGTGCCACCAGCAGAGATCAGTACACCTCCTACGAGCAGTACTTC
TRBD1	TRBV6-5	-	TRBJ2-3	CASSGQGDSTDTQYF	TGTGCCAGCAGCGGACAGGGGGACAGCACAGATACGCAGTATTTT
TRBD1	TRBV11-2	once	TRBJ2-2	CASSSLDRGTGELFF	TGTGCCAGCAGCTCCCTGGACAGGGGGACCGGGGAGCTGTTTTTT
TRBD1	TRBV19	-	TRBJ1-2	CASRGQSAYGYTF	TGTGCCAGTAGGGGACAGTCGGCCTATGGCTACACCTTC
TRBD1	TRBV5-4	-	TRBJ2-7	CASSLEGQSYEQYF	TGTGCCAGCAGCTTAGAGGGACAGTCCTACGAGCAGTACTTC
-	TRBV5-8	-	TRBJ1-5	CASTPGSQPQHF	TGTGCCAGCACCCCGGGGTCACAGCCCCAGCATTTT
TRBD1	TRBV10-2	-	TRBJ2-3	CASSEQGTDTQYF	TGCGCCAGCAGTGAACAGGGGACCGATACGCAGTATTTT
-	TRBV18	-	TRBJ2-2	CASSPLAESTGELFF	TGTGCCAGCTCACCACTAGCGGAGTCCACCGGGGAGCTGTTTTTT
-	TRBV15	-	TRBJ2-5	CATSRDFKETQYF	TGTGCCACCAGCAGAGATTTCAAAGAGACCCAGTACTTC
-	TRBV5-1	-	TRBJ2-1	CASSLDWRGGDEQFF	TGCGCCAGCAGCTTGGATTGGCGGGGCGGGGATGAGCAGTTCTTC
-	TRBV5-1	-	TRBJ1-5	CASSFTGNQPQHF	TGCGCCAGCAGCTTTACAGGGAATCAGCCCCAGCATTTT
-	TRBV12-3/TRBV12-4	-	TRBJ2-1	CASRGHEQFF	TGTGCCAGCAGGGGCCATGAGCAGTTCTTC
-	TRBV6-5	-	TRBJ1-5	CASGPGGRNQPQHF	TGTGCCAGCGGCCCTGGTGGTCGCAATCAGCCCCAGCATTTT
-	TRBV10-3	-	TRBJ2-7	CAITGLLTYEQYF	TGTGCCATTACGGGACTCCTAACCTACGAGCAGTACTTC
-	TRBV4-3	-	TRBJ1-2	CASSQGSTGVGYGYTF	TGCGCCAGCAGCCAAGGAAGCACGGGAGTGGGGTATGGCTACACCTTC
-	TRBV6-1	-	TRBJ1-5	CASSEKGRVNQPQHF	TGTGCCAGCAGTGAAAAAGGCAGGGTAAATCAGCCCCAGCATTTT
TRBD2	TRBV11-2	-	TRBJ2-3	CASSQDGRNTDTQYF	TGTGCCAGCAGCCAGGACGGGAGGAACACAGATACGCAGTATTTT
-	TRBV5-6	-	TRBJ1-2	CASSSPVTTAYGYTF	TGTGCCAGCAGCTCTCCCGTGACAACTGCATATGGCTACACCTTC
TRBD1	TRBV5-1	few	TRBJ1-2	CASSLGQGAYYGYTF	TGCGCCAGCAGCTTAGGACAGGGGGCCTACTATGGCTACACCTTC
TRBD1	TRBV27	-	TRBJ1-1	CASSFDRDYTEAFF	TGTGCCAGCAGTTTCGACAGGGATTACACTGAAGCTTTCTTT
TRBD1	TRBV6-5	-	TRBJ1-1	CASSRTGGNTEAFF	TGTGCCAGCAGTCGGACAGGGGGGAACACTGAAGCTTTCTTT
TRBD1	TRBV12-3/TRBV12-4	-	TRBJ2-5	CASETGAGETQYF	TGTGCCAGCGAAACAGGGGCCGGAGAGACCCAGTACTTC
TRBD2	TRBV11-2	-	TRBJ2-7	CASSLGTSSYEQYF	TGTGCCAGCAGCTTAGGGACTAGCAGCTACGAGCAGTACTTC
TRBD2	TRBV11-2	-	TRBJ2-1	CASSSPGLEQFF	TGTGCCAGCAGCTCGCCGGGACTAGAGCAGTTCTTC
-	TRBV2	-	TRBJ1-4	CASSEPRGGRNEKLFF	TGTGCCAGCAGTGAACCCCGGGGGGGGCGTAATGAAAAACTGTTTTTT